A selection of T cell receptor beta chains follows, all from one sample in a study of blood T cell repertoires in COVID-19. Libraries were prepared by immunoSEQ multiplex PCR; TCRdb keeps only in-frame clonotypes and omits some of them. Of about 270,000 clones in the sample, 85% to 90% were seen once. The sequenced material came from PBMCs or T cells enriched from blood (not recorded which). Receptor source: a woman aged 25 to 39 with acute COVID-19. The CDR3 runs from the conserved cysteine through the conserved F or W. A D gene is named only where the DNA matches it firmly. Not every row has a clone size; where given, it reads once, few, many or a size class.

>.|TRBD2|TRBV5-1|TRBJ2-7
TGCGCCAGCACTGGACTAGGTAGCTACGAGCAGTACTTC
CASTGLGSYEQYF
>few|TRBD2|TRBV7-8|TRBJ2-5
TGTGCCAGCAGCTTACGATCGGGAGGTGTTTCGGAGACCCAGTACTTC
CASSLRSGGVSETQYF
>.|TRBD2|TRBV7-3|TRBJ2-1
TGTGCCAGCAGCTTAAGCCTAGCGGGAGGCTTCAATGAGCAGTTCTTC
CASSLSLAGGFNEQFF
>.|TRBD1|TRBV28|TRBJ1-1
TGTGCCAGCAGTCATCAGGGGGGTCCTGAAGCTTTCTTT
CASSHQGGPEAFF
>.|.|TRBV6-5|TRBJ2-3
TGTGCCAGCAGTTACTCGACTATCACAGATACGCAGTATTTT
CASSYSTITDTQYF
>.|.|TRBV15|TRBJ2-1
TGTGCCACCAGCAGCCATTACAATGAGCAGTTCTTC
CATSSHYNEQFF
>.|.|TRBV20-1|TRBJ2-7
TGCAGTGCCGCAGACTACGAGCAGTACTTC
CSAADYEQYF
>once|TRBD2|TRBV28|TRBJ2-1
TGTGCCTCCTTGGGCGGGAGGTCCTACAATGAGCAGTTCTTC
CASLGGRSYNEQFF
>.|TRBD2|TRBV5-4|TRBJ2-1
TGTGCCAGCAGCCCCGGCCGGGGGGTCCATGAGCAGTTCTTC
CASSPGRGVHEQFF
>.|.|TRBV29-1|TRBJ2-7
TGCAGCGTCGCCGTTTCGGCCTACGAGCAGTACTTC
CSVAVSAYEQYF
>once|TRBD1|TRBV2|TRBJ1-1
TGTGCCAGCACGGACAGGGAGAACACTGAAGCTTTCTTT
CASTDRENTEAFF
>.|.|TRBV9|TRBJ1-1
TGTGCCAGCAGCGTAGAGGTGGGGGCACGGGAAGCTTTCTTT
CASSVEVGAREAFF
>.|TRBD2|TRBV7-2|TRBJ2-1
TGTGCCAGCAGCTCCTCAGGAGCGGGAGGGCCTGGCTACAATGAGCAGTTCTTC
CASSSSGAGGPGYNEQFF
>.|.|TRBV28|TRBJ1-4
TGTGCCAGCAGCTTGACAGGCGAACTCGAAAAACTGTTTTTT
CASSLTGELEKLFF
>.|.|TRBV6-2/TRBV6-3|TRBJ1-1
TGTGCCAGCAGTTACTCGATCACCCTTCCGGAAGGGGTCACTGAAGCTTTCTTT
CASSYSITLPEGVTEAFF
>.|TRBD1|TRBV4-2|TRBJ1-1
TGTGCCAGCAGCCAAGATTATCAAAGACAGGGGACTGAAGCTTTCTTT
CASSQDYQRQGTEAFF
>.|.|TRBV5-4|TRBJ1-3
TGTGCCAGCAGCTTGAGCTCAGGCTCTGGAAACACCATATATTTT
CASSLSSGSGNTIYF
>.|.|TRBV28|TRBJ2-2
TGTGCCAGCAGTGGTCTGGGGACACACACCGGGGAGCTGTTTTTT
CASSGLGTHTGELFF
>.|.|TRBV3-1/TRBV3-2|TRBJ1-4
TGTGCCAGCAGCCGGGCCGGAGGCTCTTGGGGAGAAAAACTGTTTTTT
CASSRAGGSWGEKLFF
>.|.|TRBV2|TRBJ1-5
TGTGCCAGCAGTGACCTAGCGAATCAGCCCCAGCATTTT
CASSDLANQPQHF
>.|TRBD1|TRBV6-1|TRBJ1-5
TGTGCCAGCAGTGGACAGGGGCGTCACCACCCTGGCAATCAGCCCCAGCATTTT
CASSGQGRHHPGNQPQHF
>few|.|TRBV5-5|TRBJ2-1
TGTGCCAGCAGCTTGGATTCCGGGGTGAGGGAAAATGAGCAGTTCTTC
CASSLDSGVRENEQFF